The entry below describes one T cell receptor (beta chain). This table comes from immunoSEQ multiplex PCR, and its TCRdb copy is limited to in-frame clones, with some not included. Of nearly 25,000 clones in the sample, 80% were seen once. This sample was taken from a study of PD-1 blockade in classical Hodgkin lymphoma. Whole-study context: The nivolumab dose that patients received was 3 mg/kg, given intravenously every 2 weeks.

The germline V and J ends were trimmed by 0 bases and 2 bases, with 15 bases remaining between them. Germline lookup yields CDR1 SGHDT and CDR2 YYEEEE. This CDR3 is 17 amino acids long. Exposure to brentuximab vedotin varied, and each patient had relapsed following autologous stem cell transplantation. This chain connects TRBV5-6 to TRBJ2-1; D not resolved. This receptor was taken from a human donor with classical Hodgkin lymphoma. The sequences come from peripheral blood mononuclear cells (PBMCs), collected at baseline. The CDR3 sequence is CASSLGDTRLTYNEQFF. The DNA of the CDR3 is TGTGCCAGCAGCTTGGGAGACACCCGTTTGACCTACAATGAGCAGTTCTTC.